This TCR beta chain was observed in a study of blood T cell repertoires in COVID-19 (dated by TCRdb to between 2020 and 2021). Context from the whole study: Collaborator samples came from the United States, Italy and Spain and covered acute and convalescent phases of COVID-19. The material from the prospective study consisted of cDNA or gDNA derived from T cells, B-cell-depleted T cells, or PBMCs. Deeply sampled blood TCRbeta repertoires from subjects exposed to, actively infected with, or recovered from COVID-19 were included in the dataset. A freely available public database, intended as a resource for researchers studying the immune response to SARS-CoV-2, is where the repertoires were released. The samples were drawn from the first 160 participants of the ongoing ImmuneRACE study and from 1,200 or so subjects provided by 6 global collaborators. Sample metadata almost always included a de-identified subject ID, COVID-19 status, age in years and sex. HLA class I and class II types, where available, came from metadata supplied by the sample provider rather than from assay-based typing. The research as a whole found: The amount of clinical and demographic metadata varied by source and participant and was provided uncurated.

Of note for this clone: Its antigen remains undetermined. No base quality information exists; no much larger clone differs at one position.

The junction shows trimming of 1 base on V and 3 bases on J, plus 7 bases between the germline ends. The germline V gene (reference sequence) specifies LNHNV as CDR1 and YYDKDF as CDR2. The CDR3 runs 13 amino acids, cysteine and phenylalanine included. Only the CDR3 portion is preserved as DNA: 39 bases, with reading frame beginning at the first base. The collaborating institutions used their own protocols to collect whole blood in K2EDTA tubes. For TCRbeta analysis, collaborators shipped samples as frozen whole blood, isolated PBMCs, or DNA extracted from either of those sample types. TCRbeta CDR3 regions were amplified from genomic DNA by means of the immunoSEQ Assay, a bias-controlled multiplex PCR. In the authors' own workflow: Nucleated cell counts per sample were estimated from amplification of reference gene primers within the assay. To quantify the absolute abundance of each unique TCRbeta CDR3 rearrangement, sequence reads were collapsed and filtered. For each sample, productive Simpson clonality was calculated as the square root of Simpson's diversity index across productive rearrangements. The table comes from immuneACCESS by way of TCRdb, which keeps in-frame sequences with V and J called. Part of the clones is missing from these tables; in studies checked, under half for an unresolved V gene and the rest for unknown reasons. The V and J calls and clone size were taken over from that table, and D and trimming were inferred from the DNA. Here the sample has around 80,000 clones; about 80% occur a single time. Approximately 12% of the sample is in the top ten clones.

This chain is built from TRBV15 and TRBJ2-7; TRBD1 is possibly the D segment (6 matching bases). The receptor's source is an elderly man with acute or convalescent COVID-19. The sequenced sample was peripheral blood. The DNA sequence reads TGTGCCACCAGCAGAGTACAGGGCTACGAGCAGTACTTC. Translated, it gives CATSRVQGYEQYF.